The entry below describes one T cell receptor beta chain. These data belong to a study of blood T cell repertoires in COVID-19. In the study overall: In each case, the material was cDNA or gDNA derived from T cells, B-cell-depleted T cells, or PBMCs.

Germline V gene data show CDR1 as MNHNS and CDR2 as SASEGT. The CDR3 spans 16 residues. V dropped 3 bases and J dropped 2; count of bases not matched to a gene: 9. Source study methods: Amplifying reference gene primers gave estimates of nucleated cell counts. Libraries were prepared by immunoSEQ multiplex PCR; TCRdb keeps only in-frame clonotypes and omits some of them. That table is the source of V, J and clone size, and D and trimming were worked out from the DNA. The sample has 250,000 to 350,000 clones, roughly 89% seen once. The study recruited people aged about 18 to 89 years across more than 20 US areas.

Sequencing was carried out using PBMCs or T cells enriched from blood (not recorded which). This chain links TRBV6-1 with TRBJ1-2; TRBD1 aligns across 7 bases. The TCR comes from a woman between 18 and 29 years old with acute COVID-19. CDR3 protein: CASSDRVAGGNYGYTF. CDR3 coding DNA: TGTGCCAGCAGTGATCGAGTTGCAGGGGGAAACTATGGCTACACCTTC.